Each of the 31 T cell receptor beta chains below was sequenced from the same sample in a study of blood T cell repertoires in COVID-19. Generated by immunoSEQ multiplex PCR, the TCRdb table keeps only in-frame clones and is missing some. The sample includes about 240,000 clones, around 79% of them seen just once. The sample taken for sequencing was peripheral blood. The receptors stem from a woman at least 80 years old with acute or convalescent COVID-19.

The rearrangement joins TRBV5-1 to TRBJ2-1; the match to TRBD1 covers 7 bases. V trimming: 0 bases; J trimming: 0 bases; junction bases outside the gene matches: 21. Germline CDR1 is SGHRS and CDR2 is YFSETQ. The CDR3 runs 22 residues. The CDR3: CASSLGADWDLPGTDSYNEQFF. As DNA, the CDR3 is TGCGCCAGCAGCTTGGGTGCCGATTGGGATCTTCCCGGGACAGACTCCTACAATGAGCAGTTCTTC. Drawing the rest from reference TRBV5-1 and TRBJ2-1, the complete variable domain is KAGVTQTPRYLIKTRGQQVTLSCSPISGHRSVSWYQQTPGQGLQFLFEYFSETQRNKGNFPGRFSGRQFSNSRSEMNVSTLELGDSALYLCASSLGADWDLPGTDSYNEQFFGPGTRLTVL.

The rearrangement joins TRBV5-1 to TRBJ1-3, with TRBD1 identical over 9 bases. This CDR3 has 16 amino acids. Germline V CDR1 and CDR2: SGHRS, YFSETQ. Losses at the gene ends were 4 bases for V and 3 bases for J; bases not matched to a gene: 8. The CDR3 DNA is TGCGCCAGCAGCCAGGGACAGGGAATCTTTGGAAACACCATATATTTT. It is translated as CASSQGQGIFGNTIYF.

This rearrangement joins TRBV2 to TRBJ2-3; 8 nucleotides agree with TRBD2. The ends lost 7 bases at V and 0 bases at J; junction bases unmatched: 6. Germline CDR1 is SNHLY and CDR2 is FYNNEI. The CDR3 consists of 15 residues. In DNA, the CDR3 is TGTGCCAGCACCGTAGCGGGAACAAGCACAGATACGCAGTATTTT. Its protein product is CASTVAGTSTDTQYF.

This clone was detected only once. The sample contains more than one DNA sequence encoding this CDR3. The V gene is TRBV19, the J gene TRBJ1-1; the match to TRBD1 covers 9 bases. Germline V gene sequence: CDR1 LNHDA, CDR2 SQIVND (reference sequence). Trimming took 9 bases from V and 3 from J; bases not matched to a gene: 2. The CDR3 contains 12 residues. CDR3 sequence: CASRDRDTEAFF. The CDR3 nucleotides are TGTGCCAGCCGGGACAGGGACACTGAAGCTTTCTTT.

The chain employs TRBV6-6 and TRBJ2-7; possibly TRBD1 for D (5 bases). V was cut by 6 bases and J by 0 bases, with 18 bases left in between. CDR3 size: 16 residues. Per germline, CDR1 MNHNY and CDR2 SVGAGI (reference sequence). In DNA, the CDR3 is TGTGCCAGCAGCAATCAGGGATTTAGGGACTCCTACGAGCAGTACTTC. Protein: CASSNQGFRDSYEQYF.

A few counts support this clone. V is TRBV5-1 and J is TRBJ1-4, with 7 bases identical to TRBD1. The CDR3 sequence is 16 residues long. Germline V gene data show CDR1 as SGHRS and CDR2 as YFSETQ. V dropped 0 bases and J dropped 3; count of bases not matched to a gene: 5. CDR3 amino acids: CASSLGDRAANEKLFF. The CDR3 DNA reads TGCGCCAGCAGCTTGGGAGACAGGGCGGCTAATGAAAAACTGTTTTTT.

This clone has only a few counts. The V and J genes are TRBV28 and TRBJ1-2, with D unresolved. The CDR3 sequence is 12 residues long. CDR1 and CDR2 from the germline V gene are MDHEN and SYDVKM. V lost 4 bases, J lost 8 bases, and 11 bases lay in between. Written as DNA, the CDR3 is TGTGCCAGCAGTTCACTCCGATGGGGCTACACCTTC. This gives the protein CASSSLRWGYTF.

The gene calls are TRBV6-1 and TRBJ2-7; D ambiguous. CDR1 and CDR2 from the germline V gene are MNHNS and SASEGT. The CDR3 loop spans 10 amino acids. The V end was cut by 3 bases, the J end by 7 bases, with 4 bases between. CDR3 coding DNA: TGTGCCAGCAGTGATACAGAGCAGTACTTC. Its translation: CASSDTEQYF.

This rearrangement joins TRBV15 to TRBJ2-7, with 13 bases that match TRBD2. CDR1 is LNHNV, CDR2 YYDKDF, per germline (reference sequence). The CDR3 is 19 residues long. Trimming at V came to 0 bases and at J to 2 bases, leaving 10 bases not matched to a gene. CDR3 loop: CATSRDETSGRARPYEQYF. The CDR3, as DNA: TGTGCCACCAGCAGAGATGAAACTAGCGGGAGGGCCCGCCCCTACGAGCAGTACTTC.

The V and J genes are TRBV9 and TRBJ2-3, with 9 bases aligning to TRBD1. The ends lost 9 bases at V and 2 bases at J; junction bases unmatched: 37. CDR3 length equals 24 residues. The germline CDR1 and CDR2 sequences are SGDLS and YYNGEE. Written as DNA, the CDR3 is TGTGCCAAACACCGTACCGGGACAGGGAGTATCATTACTTCTAAAGGAAAATACACAGATACGCAGTATTTT. Translation gives CAKHRTGTGSIITSKGKYTDTQYF.

V and J are TRBV5-1 and TRBJ1-4, with a possible D match to TRBD1 (5 bases). V lost 4 bases and J 4 bases, leaving 14 bases between the germline ends. CDR1 and CDR2 from the germline V gene are SGHRS and YFSETQ. The CDR3 totals 15 residues. CDR3 amino acids: CASSPGGSFNEKLFF. CDR3 DNA sequence: TGCGCCAGCAGCCCCGGGGGGTCTTTTAATGAAAAACTGTTTTTT.

The chain couples TRBV20-1 to TRBJ2-1; a weak D match, TRBD1 (6 bases). The CDR3 extends over 11 amino acids. Germline values: CDR1 DFQATT, CDR2 SNEGSKA (reference sequence). The CDR3 region is CLGTGHNEQFF. The CDR3 DNA reads as TGCCTCGGCACAGGGCACAATGAGCAGTTCTTC.

The gene calls are TRBV7-9 and TRBJ2-2; TRBD2 aligns across 8 bases. This CDR3 has 15 amino acids. Germline trimming cut 1 base from V and 3 bases from J; bases unmatched to any gene: 1. CDR1 SEHNR and CDR2 FQNEAQ come from the germline V gene (reference sequence). Here the CDR3 DNA reads TGTGCCAGCAGCTTAGGAGCGGGAGACACCGGGGAGCTGTTTTTT. This gives the protein CASSLGAGDTGELFF.

The V gene is TRBV19, the J gene TRBJ2-5; 7 bases agree with TRBD2. V lost 4 bases to trimming and J lost 1 base; unmatched junction nucleotides: 6. Germline V gives CDR1 LNHDA, CDR2 SQIVND (reference sequence). CDR3 size: 15 residues. This chain's CDR3 is CASSSGGGFQETQYF. The CDR3 DNA reads TGTGCCAGTAGTAGCGGGGGAGGCTTCCAAGAGACCCAGTACTTC. The full variable domain, rest sourced from reference TRBV19 and TRBJ2-5, is DGGITQSPKYLFRKEGQNVTLSCEQNLNHDAMYWYRQDPGQGLRLIYYSQIVNDFQKGDIAEGYSVSREKKESFPLTVTSAQKNPTAFYLCASSSGGGFQETQYFGPGTRLLVL.

The rearrangement joins TRBV5-5 to TRBJ2-1, with TRBD2 identical over 11 bases. Germline CDR1 SGHKS, CDR2 YYEKEE (reference sequence). V gave up 4 bases and J gave up 6 bases; unmatched junction bases: 6. CDR3 length equals 15 residues. The CDR3 sequence: CASSPGTSGRNEQFF. The CDR3 nucleotides are TGTGCCAGCAGCCCCGGGACTAGCGGACGCAATGAGCAGTTCTTC.

This clone was recorded a few times. The chain carries TRBV18 and TRBJ2-7; TRBD1 matches at 7 bases. V lost 3 bases, J lost 1 base, and 6 bases stayed unmatched. Looked up from germline, CDR1 is KGHSH and CDR2 is LQKENI. The CDR3 length is 15 residues. CDR3 bases: TGTGCCAGCTCACCGACAGGGCCCCCTTCCTACGAGCAGTACTTC. Translating it yields CASSPTGPPSYEQYF.

The CDR3 nucleotides read TGCGCCAGCAGCCAAGAACTAGCGGCTTACAATGAGCAGTTCTTC. This sequence encodes CASSQELAAYNEQFF. The V call is TRBV4-1, the J call TRBJ2-1; 8 bases match TRBD2. CDR3 length equals 15 residues. V shed 0 bases, J shed 4 bases, and the junction held 2 bases outside the gene matches. The germline V gene encodes CDR1 MGHRA and CDR2 YSYEKL.

The V call is TRBV4-1, the J call TRBJ1-5; no clear D. Germline V gene lookup returns CDR1 MGHRA and CDR2 YSYEKL. The CDR3 consists of 16 residues. V gave up 0 bases and J gave up 7 bases, with 16 bases separating them. Here the CDR3 DNA reads TGCGCCAGCAGCCAAGATTCAGCAGGACGGAGGCAGCCCCAGCATTTT. This codes for CASSQDSAGRRQPQHF.

V gene TRBV5-1 combines with J gene TRBJ2-3; D gene ambiguous. The CDR3 has 13 amino acids. Germline V gene data show CDR1 as SGHRS and CDR2 as YFSETQ. The V and J ends lost 1 base and 1 base respectively, with 4 bases between them. CDR3 amino acids: CASSLTGTDTQYF. CDR3 DNA sequence: TGCGCCAGCAGCTTGACGGGCACAGATACGCAGTATTTT.

The chain couples TRBV27 to TRBJ2-5; TRBD2 matches 8 bases. The CDR3 is made up of 13 amino acids. Germline V CDR1 and CDR2: MNHEY, SMNVEV (reference sequence). The trim removed 5 bases at V and 5 bases at J, leaving 4 bases unmatched. CDR3 bases: TGTGCCAGCAGTCACGGGACTAGGGAGACCCAGTACTTC. It encodes CASSHGTRETQYF.

The CDR3 here is CASGDRAGETQYF. The CDR3 coding sequence is TGTGCCAGTGGGGACAGGGCAGGGGAGACCCAGTACTTC. This sequence joins TRBV19 and TRBJ2-5, with 9 positions matching TRBD1. Germline CDR1 is LNHDA and CDR2 is SQIVND (reference sequence). This CDR3 region has 13 residues. V trimming: 8 bases; J trimming: 5 bases; junction bases outside the gene matches: 6.

This clone was seen only once. The rearrangement links TRBV10-3 to TRBJ2-1, with 10 positions matching TRBD2. Germline CDR1 is ENHRY and CDR2 is SYGVKD. The CDR3 spans 14 residues. V trimming: 6 bases; J trimming: 9 bases; junction bases outside the gene matches: 8. The CDR3 sequence is CAIRAGTSVSEQFF. CDR3 nucleotide sequence: TGTGCCATCAGAGCCGGGACTAGCGTGTCTGAGCAGTTCTTC.

This clone was seen only once. In DNA, the CDR3 is TGTGCCAGCATTCCTAAAAGATTCACAGATACGCAGTATTTT. It translates to CASIPKRFTDTQYF. The J gene is TRBJ2-3, the V gene TRBV2; D unclear. The CDR3 extends over 14 amino acids. Germline CDR1 SNHLY, CDR2 FYNNEI. The V end was cut by 7 bases, the J end by 2 bases, with 13 bases between.

This clone was seen only a few times. V is TRBV18 and J is TRBJ1-1, with D tentatively TRBD1 (6 bases). Germline V gene lookup returns CDR1 KGHSH and CDR2 LQKENI. This CDR3 has 15 residues. V gave up 6 bases and J gave up 4 bases, with 18 bases separating them. The DNA for the CDR3 is TGTGCCAGCTCCCCCGGGGGGGCGTTGGGCACTGAAGCTTTCTTT. Translated: CASSPGGALGTEAFF.

This clone was counted only a few times. The CDR3 DNA is TGTGCCAGCAGCTACGCCAGGGAGGCCTATAATTCACCCCTCCACTTT. Translated, it gives CASSYAREAYNSPLHF. This rearrangement joins TRBV5-5 to TRBJ1-6, with D perhaps matching TRBD1 (5 bases). The CDR3 consists of 16 residues. Trimming stripped 3 bases from V and 2 bases from J, with 12 bases between. Germline assignment: CDR1 SGHKS and CDR2 YYEKEE (reference sequence).

CDR3 loop: CASSLTGPGPEKLFF. The CDR3 DNA sequence: TGTGCCAGCAGCTTAACAGGCCCCGGCCCCGAAAAACTGTTTTTT. The chain uses TRBV7-9 and TRBJ1-4; D might be TRBD1 (5 bases). The V and J ends lost 2 bases and 8 bases respectively, with 15 bases between them. From germline, CDR1 is SEHNR and CDR2 FQNEAQ (reference sequence). The length of the CDR3 is 15 residues.

The CDR3 reads CAAKRTGKNYGYTF. The CDR3 bases are TGTGCCGCCAAGCGGACAGGGAAGAACTATGGCTACACCTTC. The chain uses TRBV6-5 and TRBJ1-2; TRBD1 matches 8 bases. V was clipped by 11 bases and J by 2 bases; unmatched bases: 10. There are 14 residues in the CDR3. Looked up from germline, CDR1 is MNHEY and CDR2 is SVGAGI.

V gene TRBV12-1 combines with J gene TRBJ2-3; TRBD2 was called by the table and not checked on the DNA. TRBV12-1 is a pseudogene locus. This CDR3 is built from 16 residues. For the CDR3, the DNA is TGTGCCAGCAGCTTGAGGCGGATGGAGCGGTCAGATACGCAGTATTTT. Translating gives CASSLRRMERSDTQYF.

The chain combines TRBV19 with TRBJ2-3; tentatively, D is TRBD1 (6 bases). CDR1 and CDR2 (germline): LNHDA, SQIVND (reference sequence). With 6 bases removed from V and 2 bases from J, the gap between germline ends came to 18 bases. This CDR3 has 16 residues. The CDR3 DNA is TGTGCCAGTAGCCCCCACACGGGGACACTCACAGATACGCAGTATTTT. Translated: CASSPHTGTLTDTQYF.

The genes are TRBV29-1 and TRBJ2-7; D is perhaps TRBD2 (5 bases). This CDR3 is built from 11 residues. V lost 4 bases and J lost 3, with 7 bases in between. Looked up from germline, CDR1 is SQVTM and CDR2 is ANQGSEA. CDR3 bases: TGCAGCGTTGTTCGGGGCTACGAGCAGTACTTC. It is translated as CSVVRGYEQYF.

The gene calls are TRBV13 and TRBJ2-7; D gene unclear. V was trimmed by 0 bases and J by 2 bases, leaving 11 bases between them. The CDR3 length is 15 residues. Germline loops: CDR1 PRHDT, CDR2 FYEKMQ (reference sequence). The CDR3 sequence: CASSLGVKQTYEQYF. CDR3 nucleotide sequence: TGTGCCAGCAGCTTAGGGGTGAAACAAACCTACGAGCAGTACTTC.